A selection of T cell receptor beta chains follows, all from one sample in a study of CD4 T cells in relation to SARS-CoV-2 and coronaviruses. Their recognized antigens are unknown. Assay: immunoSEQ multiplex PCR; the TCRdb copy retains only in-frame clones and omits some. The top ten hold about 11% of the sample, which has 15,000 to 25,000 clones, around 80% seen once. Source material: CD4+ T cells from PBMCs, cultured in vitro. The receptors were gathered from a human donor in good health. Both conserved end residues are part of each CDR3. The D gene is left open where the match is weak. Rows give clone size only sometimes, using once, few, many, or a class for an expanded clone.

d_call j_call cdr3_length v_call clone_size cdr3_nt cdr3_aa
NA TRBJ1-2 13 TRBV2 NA TGTGCCAGCGGCCCTGACGGGAACTATGGCTACACCTTC CASGPDGNYGYTF
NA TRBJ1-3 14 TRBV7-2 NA TGTGCCAGCAGCTTAGTGGGGGGTGGAAACACCATATATTTT CASSLVGGGNTIYF
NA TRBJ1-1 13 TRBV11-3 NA TGTGCCAGCAGCTTGACCGAGAACACTGAAGCTTTCTTT CASSLTENTEAFF
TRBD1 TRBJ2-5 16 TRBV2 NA TGTGCCAGCAGTCAGGGACACCCAGGGGGACAAGAGACCCAGTACTTC CASSQGHPGGQETQYF
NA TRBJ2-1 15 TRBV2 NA TGTGCCAGCAGGGCGGGGGACAGCTCCTACAATGAGCAGTTCTTC CASRAGDSSYNEQFF
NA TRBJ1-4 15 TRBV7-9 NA TGTGCCAGCAGCCCTTCCCCCGGGGATAATGGAAAACTGTTTTTT CASSPSPGDNGKLFF
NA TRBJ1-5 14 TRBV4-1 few TGCGCCAGCAGCCAAACCGACAGCAATCAGCCCCAGCATTTT CASSQTDSNQPQHF
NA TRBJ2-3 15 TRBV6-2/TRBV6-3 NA TGTGCCAGCAGTTACGGGGCGGCTAGCACAGATACGCAGTATTTT CASSYGAASTDTQYF
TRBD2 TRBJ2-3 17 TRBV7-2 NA TGTGCCAGCAGCTTAGAAGGGTCGGGACTAGCCCCTTATACGCAGTATTTT CASSLEGSGLAPYTQYF
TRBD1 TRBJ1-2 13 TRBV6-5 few TGTGCCAGCAGACCCGGGACAGCCTATGGCTACACCTTC CASRPGTAYGYTF
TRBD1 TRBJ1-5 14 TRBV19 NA TGTGCCAGTAGAGTGGCAGGGGGCACTCAGCCCCAGCATTTT CASRVAGGTQPQHF